This T cell receptor (beta chain) was observed in a study of blood T cell repertoires in COVID-19. Repertoires were generated with immunoSEQ multiplex PCR, while TCRdb's copy carries only in-frame clones and drops some. The sample includes 250,000 or so clones, around 88% of them seen just once. Germline V gives CDR1 LGHNA, CDR2 YSLEER. The CDR3 contains 15 residues. V lost 3 bases and J lost 6, with 17 bases in between. The specimen was PBMCs or T cells enriched from blood (not recorded which). V usage is TRBV4-3 and J usage is TRBJ1-1; tentatively, D is TRBD1 (5 bases). The TCR originated in a man between 40 and 49 years old who had recovered from COVID-19. The CDR3 DNA sequence: TGCGCCAGCAGCCATCCAGCAGGGAAGGTCGCTGAAGCTTTCTTT. It yields the protein CASSHPAGKVAEAFF.